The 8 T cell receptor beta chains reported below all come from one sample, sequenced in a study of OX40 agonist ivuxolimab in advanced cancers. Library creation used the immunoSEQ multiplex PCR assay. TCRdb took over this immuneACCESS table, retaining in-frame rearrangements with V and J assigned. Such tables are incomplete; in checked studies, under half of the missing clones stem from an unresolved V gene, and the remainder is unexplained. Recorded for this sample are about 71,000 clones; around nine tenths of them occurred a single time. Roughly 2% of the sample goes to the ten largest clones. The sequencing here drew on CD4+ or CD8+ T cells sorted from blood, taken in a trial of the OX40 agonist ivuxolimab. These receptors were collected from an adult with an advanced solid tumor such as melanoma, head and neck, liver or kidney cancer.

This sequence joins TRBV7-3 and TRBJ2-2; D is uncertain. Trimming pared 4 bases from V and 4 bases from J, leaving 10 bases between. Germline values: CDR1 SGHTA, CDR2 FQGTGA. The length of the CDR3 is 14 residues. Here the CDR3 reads CASSSLVGTGELFF. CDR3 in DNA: TGTGCCAGCAGCTCATTAGTGGGCACCGGGGAGCTGTTTTTT. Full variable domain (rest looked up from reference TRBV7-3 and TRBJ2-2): GAGVSQTPSNKVTEKGKYVELRCDPISGHTALYWYRQSLGQGPEFLIYFQGTGAADDSGLPNDRFFAVRPEGSVSTLKIQRTERGDSAVYLCASSSLVGTGELFFGEGSRLTVL.

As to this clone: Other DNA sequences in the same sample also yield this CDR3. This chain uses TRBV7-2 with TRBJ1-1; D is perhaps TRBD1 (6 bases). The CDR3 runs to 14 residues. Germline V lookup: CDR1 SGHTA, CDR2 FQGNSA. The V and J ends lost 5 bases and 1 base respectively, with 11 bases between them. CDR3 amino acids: CASSRDRRNTEAFF. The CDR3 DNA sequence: TGTGCCAGCAGCCGAGACAGGAGGAACACTGAAGCTTTCTTT.

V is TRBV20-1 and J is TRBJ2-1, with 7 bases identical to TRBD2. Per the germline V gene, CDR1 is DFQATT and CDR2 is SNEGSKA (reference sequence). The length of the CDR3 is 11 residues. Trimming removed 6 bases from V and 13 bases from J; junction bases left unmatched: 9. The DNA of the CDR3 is TGCAGTGCCCTGACTAGCACCACCCAGTTCTTC. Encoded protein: CSALTSTTQFF.

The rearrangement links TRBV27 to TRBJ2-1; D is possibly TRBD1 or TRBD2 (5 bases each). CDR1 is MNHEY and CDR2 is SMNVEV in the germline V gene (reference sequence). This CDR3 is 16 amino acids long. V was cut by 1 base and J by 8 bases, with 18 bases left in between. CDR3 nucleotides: TGTGCCAGCAGTTTATGGTCCGGGGCAGGGTTCGATGAGCAGTTCTTC. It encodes CASSLWSGAGFDEQFF.

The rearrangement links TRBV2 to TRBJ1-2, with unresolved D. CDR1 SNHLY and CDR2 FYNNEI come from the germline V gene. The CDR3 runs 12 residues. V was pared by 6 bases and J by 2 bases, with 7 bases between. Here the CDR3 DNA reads TGTGCCAGCAGCGGGGAGAACTATGGCTACACCTTC. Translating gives CASSGENYGYTF.

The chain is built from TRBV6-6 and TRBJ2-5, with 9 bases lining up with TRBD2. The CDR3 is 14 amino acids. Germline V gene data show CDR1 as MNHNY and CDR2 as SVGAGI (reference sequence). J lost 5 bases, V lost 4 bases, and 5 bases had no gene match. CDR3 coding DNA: TGTGCCAGCAGTTTGCGGGGGGGGCCGGAGACCCAGTACTTC. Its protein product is CASSLRGGPETQYF.

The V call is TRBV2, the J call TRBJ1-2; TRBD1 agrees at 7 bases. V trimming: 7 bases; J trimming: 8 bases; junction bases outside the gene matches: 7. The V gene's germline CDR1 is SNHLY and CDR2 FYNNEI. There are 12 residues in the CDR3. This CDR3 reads CASTTGVGGYTF. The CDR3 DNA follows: TGTGCCAGCACTACAGGGGTTGGGGGCTACACCTTC.

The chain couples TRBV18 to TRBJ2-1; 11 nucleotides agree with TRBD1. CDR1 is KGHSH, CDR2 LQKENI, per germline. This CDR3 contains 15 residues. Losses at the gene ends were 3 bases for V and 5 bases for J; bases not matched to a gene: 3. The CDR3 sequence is CASSPGTGGHNEQFF. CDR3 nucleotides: TGTGCCAGCTCACCCGGGACAGGGGGTCACAATGAGCAGTTCTTC.